These T cell receptor beta chains were read from a single sample in a study of identical twins' blood T cells. Using its own MiXCR run on the 5' RACE reads, TCRdb lists one record per CDR3 protein. The sample has fewer than 450,000 distinct CDR3 sequences, 25% to 35% seen once. The specimen sequenced was PBMCs. These receptor sequences come from a woman between 18 and 49 years old in good health. Each CDR3 is given with its conserved first and last residue. D genes are given only for firm matches. The size entry is marked missing in some rows and otherwise reads once, few, many or a size class.

cdr3_aa cdr3_nt j_call cdr3_length d_call clone_size v_call
CASSPDGNRANGYTF TGTGCCAGCTCACCAGATGGGAACAGGGCTAATGGCTACACCTTC TRBJ1-2 15 - few TRBV18
CATSRPTGTPEAFF TGTGCCACCAGCAGACCGACAGGGACCCCTGAAGCTTTCTTT TRBJ1-1 14 TRBD1 - TRBV15
CASTGPTYEQYF TGTGCCAGCACCGGACCCACCTACGAGCAGTACTTC TRBJ2-7 12 - - TRBV27
CSARDHLNTEAFF TGCAGTGCTAGAGATCACCTGAACACTGAAGCTTTCTTT TRBJ1-1 13 - many TRBV20-1
CSAEGQGNTIYF TGCAGTGCTGAGGGACAGGGGAACACCATATATTTT TRBJ1-3 12 TRBD1 few TRBV20-1
CASSQRGQETDTQYF TGTGCCAGCTCCCAAAGGGGGCAGGAGACAGATACGCAGTATTTT TRBJ2-3 15 TRBD1 - TRBV12-3/TRBV12-4
CASSLGTGSGNTIYF TGTGCCAGCAGCTTAGGCACAGGATCTGGAAACACCATATATTTT TRBJ1-3 15 - - TRBV5-1
CASSYGGGYSPLHF TGTGCCAGCAGTTACGGAGGGGGTTATTCACCCCTCCACTTT TRBJ1-6 14 - few TRBV6-5
CASDSGTTYTEAFF TGTGCCAGTGACTCCGGGACAACCTACACTGAAGCTTTCTTT TRBJ1-1 14 - - TRBV19
CASSLGTSRSSYNEQFF TGCGCCAGCAGCTTGGGGACTAGCCGCAGCTCCTACAATGAGCAGTTCTTC TRBJ2-1 17 TRBD2 few TRBV5-1
CASSLVRGVEAFF TGTGCCAGCAGTTTGGTTAGGGGGGTGGAGGCTTTCTTT TRBJ1-1 13 - many TRBV6-5
CASSLRNRVSNEQFF TGTGCCAGCAGTTTGAGGAACAGGGTTAGCAATGAGCAGTTCTTC TRBJ2-1 15 - few TRBV12-3/TRBV12-4
CASSPSGDNSPLHF TGTGCCAGCTCACCCTCCGGTGATAATTCACCCCTCCACTTT TRBJ1-6 14 - - TRBV18
CASSPVVQNTGELFF TGTGCCAGCAGCCCCGTGGTCCAGAACACCGGGGAGCTGTTTTTT TRBJ2-2 15 - few TRBV7-2
CAGRGETGELFF TGTGCCGGTAGGGGGGAGACCGGGGAGCTGTTTTTT TRBJ2-2 12 - few TRBV6-5
CASSFVTYNSPLHF TGTGCCAGCAGTTTCGTTACCTATAATTCACCCCTCCACTTT TRBJ1-6 14 - few TRBV28
CSVGAGTGDGYTF TGCAGCGTTGGTGCCGGGACGGGGGATGGCTACACCTTC TRBJ1-2 13 - few TRBV29-1
CAISESGRQETQYF TGTGCCATCAGTGAGTCGGGCAGGCAAGAGACCCAGTACTTC TRBJ2-5 14 - few TRBV10-3
CASSAGTGSTGELFF TGTGCCAGCAGTGCGGGGACAGGGAGCACCGGGGAGCTGTTTTTT TRBJ2-2 15 TRBD1 - TRBV2
CSVEGPGNEQYF TGCAGCGTTGAAGGTCCAGGGAACGAGCAGTACTTC TRBJ2-7 12 - - TRBV29-1
CANSVADTQYF TGTGCCAACAGCGTAGCGGATACGCAGTATTTT TRBJ2-3 11 - - TRBV9
CASSSGSGGTDTQYF TGTGCCAGCAGTTCCGGGAGTGGAGGCACAGATACGCAGTATTTT TRBJ2-3 15 - - TRBV12-3/TRBV12-4
CASTEEQSTDTQYF TGCGCCAGCACCGAGGAACAGAGCACAGATACGCAGTATTTT TRBJ2-3 14 - - TRBV5-1
CASSGEGAGGYTF TGCGCCAGCTCCGGAGAGGGGGCGGGAGGCTACACCTTC TRBJ1-2 13 TRBD1 many TRBV5-1
CSVDVDDTQYF TGCAGCGTTGACGTAGATGATACGCAGTATTTT TRBJ2-3 11 - - TRBV29-1
CASTYGGTSGGKNEQFF TGCGCCAGCACCTACGGGGGGACTAGCGGGGGCAAAAATGAGCAGTTCTTC TRBJ2-1 17 TRBD2 many TRBV5-1
CSAPFYPLEQYF TGCAGTGCTCCCTTCTACCCTTTGGAGCAGTACTTC TRBJ2-7 12 - - TRBV20-1
CASSPSRNTDTQYF TGTGCCAGCTCACCCTCTAGGAACACAGATACGCAGTATTTT TRBJ2-3 14 - - TRBV18
CASSTSQVSYGNQPQHF TGTGCCAGCTCAACAAGCCAGGTCTCGTATGGCAATCAGCCCCAGCATTTT TRBJ1-5 17 - - TRBV18
CASSPGTGGNEQFF TGTGCCAGCTCACCCGGGACAGGGGGCAATGAGCAGTTCTTC TRBJ2-1 14 TRBD1 few TRBV18
CSCQGAAEAFF TGCAGCTGCCAGGGGGCAGCTGAAGCTTTCTTT TRBJ1-1 11 TRBD1 - TRBV29-1
CASTDNQLAGGPDEQFF TGTGCCAGCACCGATAACCAACTAGCGGGAGGGCCCGATGAGCAGTTCTTC TRBJ2-1 17 TRBD2 few TRBV9
CASSLEASSETQYF TGTGCCAGCAGCTTGGAGGCTAGCAGCGAGACCCAGTACTTC TRBJ2-5 14 - - TRBV5-4
CASSKEPIMNTEAFF TGTGCCAGCAGCAAGGAACCGATCATGAACACTGAAGCTTTCTTT TRBJ1-1 15 - many TRBV12-3/TRBV12-4
CASSLSLGQPNYGYTF TGTGCCAGCAGCTTATCCCTGGGACAGCCTAACTATGGCTACACCTTC TRBJ1-2 16 TRBD1 few TRBV13
CASSESSYEQYF TGTGCCAGCAGCGAGAGCTCCTACGAGCAGTACTTC TRBJ2-7 12 - many TRBV5-1
CSVKRGGQANEQFF TGCAGCGTTAAGCGGGGGGGCCAGGCGAATGAGCAGTTCTTC TRBJ2-1 14 TRBD2 - TRBV29-1
CASSSLTSGAYNEQFF TGCGCCAGCAGCTCCCTGACTAGCGGTGCTTACAATGAGCAGTTCTTC TRBJ2-1 16 TRBD2 few TRBV5-1
CASSQEGRCLF TGTGCCAGCAGCCAAGAGGGCAGGTGTCTTTTT TRBJ1-4 11 - few TRBV4-2
CASSLQRQQFF TGTGCCAGCAGTTTGCAGAGGCAGCAGTTCTTC TRBJ2-1 11 - - TRBV12-3/TRBV12-4
CASRMDRASYSNQPQHF TGTGCCAGCAGAATGGACAGGGCTTCGTATAGCAATCAGCCCCAGCATTTT TRBJ1-5 17 TRBD1 - TRBV6-2/TRBV6-3
CAWSHDLNTEAFF TGTGCCTGGAGTCATGACCTTAACACTGAAGCTTTCTTT TRBJ1-1 13 - - TRBV30
CASSLGYGADTQYF TGTGCCAGCAGCCTAGGTTATGGCGCAGATACGCAGTATTTT TRBJ2-3 14 - - TRBV3-1
CASSSDGNTEAFF TGTGCCAGCAGCTCTGACGGTAACACTGAAGCTTTCTTT TRBJ1-1 13 - few TRBV7-9
CASSEEGETQYF TGTGCCAGCAGTGAAGAGGGAGAGACCCAGTACTTC TRBJ2-5 12 - - TRBV2
CASSTTLNSAAEAFF TGCGCCAGCAGCACCACATTAAATTCGGCGGCTGAAGCTTTCTTT TRBJ1-1 15 - many TRBV5-1
CSARTAGLAKNIQYF TGCAGTGCTAGAACGGCAGGGCTAGCCAAAAACATTCAGTACTTC TRBJ2-4 15 - - TRBV20-1
CASSIPPGGHTEAFF TGTGCCAGTAGTATACCCCCGGGGGGTCACACTGAAGCTTTCTTT TRBJ1-1 15 - - TRBV19
CASSYRQRLTGGYTF TGTGCCAGCAGTTATCGCCAGAGACTTACTGGGGGCTACACCTTC TRBJ1-2 15 - many TRBV6-5
CATSDGTGSSQPQHF TGTGCCACCAGTGATGGGACAGGGAGCAGTCAGCCCCAGCATTTT TRBJ1-5 15 TRBD1 - TRBV24-1
CTSSPIQGALTEAFF TGTACCAGCAGCCCCATACAGGGGGCCCTCACTGAAGCTTTCTTT TRBJ1-1 15 TRBD1 - TRBV14
CASSLRRGLYGYTF TGTGCCAGCAGTTTACGAAGGGGCCTCTATGGCTACACCTTC TRBJ1-2 14 - - TRBV6-2/TRBV6-3
CAMNTDTQYF TGTGCCATGAACACAGATACGCAGTATTTT TRBJ2-3 10 - - TRBV10-3
CSAEGSGSSYNEQFF TGCAGCGCTGAGGGTAGCGGGAGCTCCTACAATGAGCAGTTCTTC TRBJ2-1 15 TRBD2 - TRBV29-1
CASSYWKNTGELFF TGTGCCAGCAGTTACTGGAAGAACACCGGGGAGCTGTTTTTT TRBJ2-2 14 - few TRBV6-5